One sample yielded the 13 T cell receptor beta chains listed below, sequenced in a study of T-cell reconstitution after alpha-beta-depleted transplantation in children. Preparation of the TCRbeta library used unique molecular identifiers. MiXCR was run by TCRdb on the PCR reads, yielding one entry per CDR3 protein. This table has roughly 350,000 distinct CDR3 sequences, 10% to 13% appearing once. The sequencing here drew on PBMCs from the stem cell graft donor, taken from the stem cell graft. Every receptor here comes from a human donor who donated a stem cell graft to a child with acute lymphoblastic leukemia.

J is TRBJ2-1 and V is TRBV7-8; 14 bases map to TRBD2. Germline V gives CDR1 SGHVS, CDR2 FQNEAQ. The CDR3 sequence is 18 residues long. V lost 5 bases to trimming and J lost 0 bases; unmatched junction nucleotides: 6. The CDR3 bases are TGTGCCAGCAGCGACCGACTAGCGGGAGGGAGCTCCTACAATGAGCAGTTCTTC. This encodes CASSDRLAGGSSYNEQFF.

This clonotype came up a few times. The chain carries TRBV10-3 and TRBJ1-4; D not certain. CDR1 ENHRY and CDR2 SYGVKD come from the germline V gene. The germline V and J ends were trimmed by 11 bases and 5 bases, with 15 bases remaining between them. This CDR3 comprises 13 residues. In DNA form, the CDR3 reads TGTGCCGCGGCCCCGGGCAGGAATGAAAAACTGTTTTTT. It is translated as CAAAPGRNEKLFF.

This clonotype appeared a few times. V gene TRBV5-1 combines with J gene TRBJ2-1; perhaps TRBD2 as D (6 bases). The CDR3 is 11 amino acids. The V end lost 8 bases, the J end lost 13 bases, and 16 bases lay between the germline ends. The germline gives CDR1 SGHRS, CDR2 YFSETQ. The CDR3 loop reads CASVSGRDQFF. The CDR3 DNA reads TGCGCCAGTGTAAGCGGGCGCGACCAGTTCTTC.

This clonotype has only a few counts. V usage is TRBV4-1 and J usage is TRBJ2-7; D may be TRBD2 (6 bases). There are 16 residues in the CDR3. The germline V and J ends were trimmed by 4 bases and 3 bases, with 19 bases remaining between them. The germline V gene encodes CDR1 MGHRA and CDR2 YSYEKL. CDR3 sequence: CASSRLVLATRYEQYF. For the CDR3, the DNA is TGCGCCAGCAGCCGCCTCGTACTAGCCACCCGCTACGAGCAGTACTTC.

This clonotype has at least ten counts. This sequence joins TRBV13 and TRBJ2-3, with no clear D. The V end was cut by 5 bases, the J end by 0 bases, with 12 bases between. Germline CDR1 reads PRHDT; CDR2 reads FYEKMQ (reference sequence). There are 15 residues in the CDR3. CDR3 DNA sequence: TGTGCCAGCAGCCGGAGAGCCCCAAGCACAGATACGCAGTATTTT. Protein: CASSRRAPSTDTQYF.

This clonotype was picked up a small number of times. The chain recombines TRBV20-1 with TRBJ2-2; 11 bases align to TRBD2. Germline assignment: CDR1 DFQATT and CDR2 SNEGSKA (reference sequence). The CDR3 totals 15 residues. V lost 5 bases to trimming and J lost 4 bases; unmatched junction nucleotides: 6. The DNA for the CDR3 is TGCAGTGCTCCTCTTAGCGGGAGGGCCACCGGGGAGCTGTTTTTT. This sequence encodes CSAPLSGRATGELFF.

This clonotype was counted between two and nine times. This chain uses TRBV30 with TRBJ2-1; D call uncertain. The CDR3 is 10 residues long. Trimming cost V 2 bases and J 6 bases, with 2 bases left between them. Germline V gene sequence: CDR1 GTSNPN, CDR2 SVGIG (reference sequence). CDR3 region: CAWSSNEQFF. CDR3 in DNA: TGTGCCTGGAGTTCCAATGAGCAGTTCTTC.

This clonotype has at least ten counts. As DNA, the CDR3 is TGTGCCAGCAGCTTGGCTCCGGGACAGTACAATGAGCAGTTCTTC. This translates into CASSLAPGQYNEQFF. V is TRBV5-4 and J is TRBJ2-1; TRBD1 matches 7 bases. The trim removed 0 bases at V and 4 bases at J, leaving 4 bases unmatched. The CDR3 spans 15 residues. CDR1 is SGHNT, CDR2 YYREEE, per germline (reference sequence).

This clonotype was detected ten times or more. The chain carries TRBV7-2 and TRBJ1-6; D may be TRBD1 (5 bases). This CDR3 contains 15 residues. Germline values: CDR1 SGHTA, CDR2 FQGNSA. Trimming took off 0 bases at V and 4 bases at J, with 7 bases between the two ends. CDR3 sequence reads: CASSLATEYNSPLHF. CDR3 nucleotides: TGTGCCAGCAGCTTAGCGACAGAGTATAATTCACCCCTCCACTTT.

There are a few counts of this clonotype. The chain combines TRBV7-2 with TRBJ2-3, with a tentative D call TRBD2 (5 bases). CDR3 length: 14 amino acids. Germline V gene lookup returns CDR1 SGHTA and CDR2 FQGNSA. V shed 1 base and J shed 4 bases, with 9 bases lying between them. The CDR3 here is CASSLVGSADTQYF. DNA for the CDR3: TGTGCCAGCAGCTTAGTAGGGAGCGCAGATACGCAGTATTTT. Supplemented by reference TRBV7-2 and TRBJ2-3, the full variable domain reads GAGVSQSPSNKVTEKGKDVELRCDPISGHTALYWYRQSLGQGLEFLIYFQGNSAPDKSGLPSDRFSAERTGGSVSTLTIQRTQQEDSAVYLCASSLVGSADTQYFGPGTRLTVL.

This clonotype was counted between two and nine times. The gene calls are TRBV12-3 or TRBV12-4 and TRBJ2-7; possibly TRBD2 for D (5 bases). V shed 3 bases and J shed 0 bases, with 9 bases lying between them. The CDR3 has 14 amino acids. The CDR3 loop reads CASSFRGISYEQYF. The CDR3 region has the DNA TGTGCCAGCAGTTTCAGAGGGATCTCCTACGAGCAGTACTTC.

The CDR3: CASSGGGSQLREQYF. CDR3 bases: TGCGCCAGCTCGGGGGGCGGGAGCCAATTACGTGAGCAGTACTTC. V usage is TRBV5-1 and J usage is TRBJ2-7; the D gene is possibly TRBD2 (7 bases). The length of the CDR3 is 15 residues. CDR1 and CDR2 from the germline V gene are SGHRS and YFSETQ. The V end lost 7 bases, the J end lost 7 bases, and 24 bases lay between the germline ends. Full variable domain (remainder filled in from reference TRBV5-1 and TRBJ2-7): KAGVTQTPRYLIKTRGQQVTLSCSPISGHRSVSWYQQTPGQGLQFLFEYFSETQRNKGNFPGRFSGRQFSNSRSEMNVSTLELGDSALYLCASSGGGSQLREQYFGPGTRLTVT.

There are a few counts of this clonotype. This rearrangement joins TRBV5-1 to TRBJ2-3; D gene ambiguous. V was shortened by 0 bases and J by 1 base, with 9 bases between the two germline ends. The CDR3 extends over 15 amino acids. Germline CDR1 is SGHRS and CDR2 is YFSETQ. The CDR3 DNA follows: TGCGCCAGCAGCTTGGACCCTCGGGGCACAGATACGCAGTATTTT. It specifies CASSLDPRGTDTQYF.